Below, one TCR beta chain is given with its context. This entry comes from a study of blood T cell repertoires in COVID-19. About the research overall: Whether acute or convalescent, the COVID-19 samples came from the United States, Italy and Spain.

Profiling relied on immunoSEQ multiplex PCR, and the TCRdb table lists in-frame clones only, not all of them. Of about 250,000 clones listed, around 85% are singletons. Germline CDR1 is SNHLY and CDR2 is FYNNEI. The CDR3 is 17 amino acids. V was clipped by 7 bases and J by 6 bases; unmatched bases: 16. The source is a woman between 35 and 50 years old with active or convalescent COVID-19. The chain uses TRBV2 and TRBJ2-7, with 12 bases lining up with TRBD1. Material for sequencing was peripheral blood. The CDR3 DNA sequence: TGTGCCAGCACTCTAGACAAATCCGGGACAGGGGGCCCCGAGCAGTACTTC. This sequence encodes CASTLDKSGTGGPEQYF.